These 14 T cell receptor beta chains originate from one sample sequenced in a study of response to subunit inactivated influenza vaccine. TCRdb re-called the RT-PCR reads through MiXCR, storing one row per CDR3 protein. The data hold a few hundred thousand distinct CDR3 sequences, with about 10% observed a single time. This specimen consisted of PBMCs from blood, obtained 45 days after vaccination. Every receptor here comes from a man in his forties or fifties who received an inactivated influenza vaccine.

The chain is built from TRBV7-8 and TRBJ1-4; 9 nucleotides match TRBD1. V trimming: 5 bases; J trimming: 8 bases; junction bases outside the gene matches: 15. CDR3 length: 17 residues. In germline, CDR1 is SGHVS, CDR2 FQNEAQ. The CDR3 nucleotides are TGTGCCAGCAGCCGGGCCCGTAGGACAGGGGTGAAAGAAAAACTGTTTTTT. Translated, it gives CASSRARRTGVKEKLFF.

The chain has TRBV20-1 and TRBJ2-1; D is possibly TRBD1 (6 bases). Germline CDR1 DFQATT, CDR2 SNEGSKA (reference sequence). Trimming pared 7 bases from V and 4 bases from J, leaving 29 bases between. This CDR3 has 18 residues. This CDR3 is CSGGRTEIQRGFYNEQFF. DNA of the CDR3: TGCAGTGGGGGCAGGACGGAAATCCAGAGGGGGTTTTACAATGAGCAGTTCTTC.

This clonotype was counted between two and nine times. This chain uses TRBV10-3 with TRBJ2-7, with D possibly TRBD1 on 6 matching bases. The CDR3 sequence is 12 residues long. Germline V gene lookup returns CDR1 ENHRY and CDR2 SYGVKD. The germline V and J ends were trimmed by 3 bases and 3 bases, with 6 bases remaining between them. The CDR3 DNA sequence: TGTGCCATCAGTGACAGGGGCTACGAGCAGTACTTC. Its translation: CAISDRGYEQYF.

This clonotype was observed a handful of times. For the CDR3, the DNA is TGTGCCAGCAGCCTTACAGGGCTCTATGGTGAAAAACTGTTTTTT. This gives the protein CASSLTGLYGEKLFF. This rearrangement joins TRBV7-2 to TRBJ1-4; a possible D gene is TRBD1 (6 bases). The germline CDR1 and CDR2 sequences are SGHTA and FQGNSA. The V and J ends lost 5 bases and 7 bases respectively, with 17 bases between them. The CDR3 contains 15 residues.

The rearrangement links TRBV3-1 to TRBJ2-7; D is unresolved. The V and J ends lost 1 base and 3 bases respectively, with 7 bases between them. The length of the CDR3 is 13 residues. Germline V gene sequence: CDR1 LGHDT, CDR2 YNNKEL (reference sequence). This CDR3 is CASSQGGYYEQYF. The CDR3, as DNA: TGTGCCAGCAGCCAAGGAGGATACTACGAGCAGTACTTC.

The chain has TRBV5-1 and TRBJ1-2; the D is unclear. V lost 4 bases and J lost 8, with 15 bases in between. CDR3 size: 13 residues. CDR1 and CDR2 (germline): SGHRS, YFSETQ. The CDR3 region has the DNA TGCGCCAGCAGCCCCGACCGGCCGGAGGGCTACACCTTC. As protein: CASSPDRPEGYTF.

This clonotype was picked up a small number of times. The rearrangement uses TRBV6-2 or TRBV6-3 and TRBJ2-5; 14 nucleotides match TRBD2. Trimming at V came to 7 bases and at J to 3 bases, leaving 4 bases not matched to a gene. CDR1 is MNHEY and CDR2 is SVGEGT in the germline V gene. The CDR3 length is 15 residues. The CDR3 sequence: CASKGLAGGKETQYF. Written as DNA, the CDR3 is TGTGCCAGCAAAGGACTAGCGGGGGGCAAAGAGACCCAGTACTTC.

This clonotype was seen at least ten times. This rearrangement joins TRBV6-2 or TRBV6-3 to TRBJ2-7, with D hard to call. Germline CDR1 reads MNHEY; CDR2 reads SVGEGT. This CDR3 has 13 residues. V was shortened by 0 bases and J by 3 bases, with 6 bases between the two germline ends. The chain's CDR3 is CASSYSTNYEQYF. In DNA, the CDR3 is TGTGCCAGCAGTTACTCGACGAACTACGAGCAGTACTTC.

The chain combines TRBV6-6 with TRBJ1-2; a weak D match, TRBD1 (6 bases). V lost 7 bases to trimming and J lost 4 bases, with 10 bases between them. Germline values: CDR1 MNHNY, CDR2 SVGAGI (reference sequence). CDR3 size: 12 residues. The CDR3 DNA sequence: TGTGCCAGCATTCAGGGGAGCTATGGCTACACCTTC. This gives the protein CASIQGSYGYTF.

This rearrangement joins TRBV28 to TRBJ2-3, with TRBD2 identical over 9 bases. CDR3 length: 19 amino acids. Trimming at V came to 6 bases and at J to 3 bases, leaving 19 bases not matched to a gene. Germline V gene sequence: CDR1 MDHEN, CDR2 SYDVKM. CDR3 DNA sequence: TGTGCCAGCAGCCCAGGTCTCGGTCTAGCGGGGCAAAATACAGATACGCAGTATTTT. This translates into CASSPGLGLAGQNTDTQYF.

This clonotype was seen many times. V usage is TRBV20-1 and J usage is TRBJ2-7, with D possibly matching TRBD2 (5 bases). V was shortened by 4 bases and J by 5 bases, with 12 bases between the two germline ends. Germline assignment: CDR1 DFQATT and CDR2 SNEGSKA (reference sequence). The CDR3 sequence is 12 residues long. The CDR3 DNA follows: TGCAGTGCTAACATCTGGGAGAACGAGCAGTACTTC. It is translated as CSANIWENEQYF.

Of note for this clonotype: One end of the junction varies from germline; a read error may be responsible. The chain uses TRBV12-3 or TRBV12-4 and TRBJ2-5; 11 nucleotides line up with TRBD2. This CDR3 has 16 residues. The DNA of the CDR3 is TGTGCCAGCAGCTCAATAGCGGGGGGGCCCCCAGAGGCCCAGTACTTC. Translated, it gives CASSSIAGGPPEAQYF.

The J gene is TRBJ2-1, the V gene TRBV6-5; D is possibly TRBD2 (6 bases). The CDR3 covers 10 residues. The germline V gene has CDR1 MNHEY and CDR2 SVGAGI. Deletions cut 11 bases from V and 9 bases from J, with 11 bases between. CDR3: CAAGTREQFF. The CDR3 bases are TGTGCCGCCGGGACTCGTGAGCAGTTCTTC.

This clonotype was found many times. The chain has TRBV28 and TRBJ1-5; D remains ambiguous. This CDR3 has 12 residues. V lost 7 bases to trimming and J lost 3 bases, with 7 bases between them. Germline CDR1 reads MDHEN; CDR2 reads SYDVKM. In DNA, the CDR3 is TGTGCCAGCATAAAGTACAATCAGCCCCAGCATTTT. Its protein is CASIKYNQPQHF.